The clone carrying this TCR beta chain was counted a few times. Its antigen remains unidentified. This record belongs to a study of human T cells and chemical hapten exposure. Each cDNA molecule in the library carried unique molecular identifiers. One entry per CDR3 protein, called by TCRdb with MiXCR from the RACE reads. The table shows approximately 370,000 distinct CDR3 sequences, with around 5% occurring only once. Time point defined: pre-sensitization, week 0. Treatment in this sample: therapeutic diphenylcyclopropenone sensitization with weekly scalp DPC. Donation of samples came from alopecia patients who were 18 to 70 years old and suitable for DPC. Overall study results and limits: Relative to controls, expanded TCRs formed significantly more large CDR3 similarity clusters. Alopecia was present in the donors, so their immune response may differ from healthy people's.

V was trimmed by 2 bases and J by 0 bases, leaving 6 bases between them. Germline V CDR1 and CDR2: KGHSH, LQKENI. The CDR3 runs 14 residues. The receptor comes from a woman aged 18-29 years with alopecia areata. Some clones in this sample may be carry-over from other donors' samples. The V call is TRBV18, the J call TRBJ2-3; D gene ambiguous. This specimen was whole blood, taken in connection with sensitization to the hapten diphenylcyclopropenone (DPC). The CDR3 bases are TGTGCCAGCTCACCAGTGGAAAGCACAGATACGCAGTATTTT. It encodes CASSPVESTDTQYF.